A selection of T cell receptor beta chains follows, all from one sample in a study of blood T cell repertoires in COVID-19. TCRdb keeps only in-frame clones here, not all; method: immunoSEQ multiplex PCR. The sample carries about 440,000 clones, approximately 90% recorded once. The sample was peripheral blood. The receptors stem from a woman aged 45-60 years with COVID-19, enrolled during active disease. Both conserved end residues are part of each CDR3. A D gene is named only where the DNA matches it firmly. Clone size is given for some rows only: seen once, a few or many times, or a class if the clone is expanded.

V gene,J gene,clone size,D gene,CDR3 protein,CDR3 DNA
TRBV15,TRBJ1-4,.,.,CATSRERLQGEKLFF,TGTGCCACCAGCAGAGAACGACTCCAAGGTGAAAAACTGTTTTTT
TRBV29-1,TRBJ1-1,.,TRBD1,CSVAPSDRENTEAFF,TGCAGCGTTGCTCCCTCGGACAGGGAAAACACTGAAGCTTTCTTT
TRBV7-9,TRBJ1-4,.,.,CASSPRLGEKLFF,TGTGCCAGCAGCCCTCGACTGGGTGAAAAACTGTTTTTT
TRBV2,TRBJ1-5,once,.,CASSPGDLRDQPQHF,TGTGCCAGCAGTCCGGGGGACCTTAGGGATCAGCCCCAGCATTTT
TRBV20-1,TRBJ1-3,.,.,CSASSPNGNTIYF,TGCAGTGCTAGTAGCCCTAATGGAAACACCATATATTTT
TRBV7-9,TRBJ2-3,.,TRBD2,CASSFSSGGPRSDTQYF,TGTGCCAGCAGCTTTTCTAGCGGGGGGCCCCGGTCGGATACGCAGTATTTT
TRBV3-1/TRBV3-2,TRBJ2-3,.,.,CASSQEGGELGTDTQYF,TGTGCCAGCAGCCAAGAAGGCGGCGAACTCGGCACAGATACGCAGTATTTT
TRBV6-5,TRBJ1-5,.,.,CASRAPGGYNQPQHF,TGTGCCAGCAGGGCCCCTGGAGGGTACAATCAGCCCCAGCATTTT
TRBV19,TRBJ1-5,.,TRBD1,CATEELTGDLQPQHF,TGTGCCACCGAAGAGTTAACAGGGGACCTTCAGCCCCAGCATTTT
TRBV5-6,TRBJ2-1,.,TRBD2,CASSFGLAGGDEQFF,TGTGCCAGCAGCTTTGGACTAGCGGGGGGTGATGAGCAGTTCTTC
TRBV2,TRBJ2-5,once,TRBD2,CASRASGGGVETQYF,TGTGCCAGCAGAGCTAGCGGGGGGGGTGTAGAGACCCAGTACTTC
TRBV19,TRBJ2-1,.,.,CASSRDPGDNEQFF,TGTGCCAGTAGTAGGGATCCAGGGGACAATGAGCAGTTCTTC
TRBV3-1/TRBV3-2,TRBJ1-3,.,TRBD1,CASSYGTGSGNTIYF,TGTGCCAGCAGCTACGGGACAGGCTCTGGAAACACCATATATTTT
TRBV30,TRBJ2-2,.,.,CACLGGTNTGELFF,TGTGCCTGTTTGGGCGGGACGAACACCGGGGAGCTGTTTTTT
TRBV5-1,TRBJ1-1,.,.,CASSTSKGLLNTEAFF,TGCGCCAGCAGCACCTCAAAGGGACTTTTGAACACTGAAGCTTTCTTT
TRBV7-2,TRBJ2-7,.,TRBD1,CASSLEVAGQGAGQYF,TGTGCCAGCAGCTTAGAGGTTGCGGGACAGGGGGCAGGGCAGTACTTC
TRBV9,TRBJ1-2,once,.,CASSVSGGMLSGYTF,TGTGCCAGCAGCGTATCTGGAGGGATGCTCTCGGGCTACACCTTC
TRBV3-1/TRBV3-2,TRBJ1-1,once,.,CASSQGSIPAGTEAFF,TGTGCCAGCAGCCAAGGTTCGATCCCCGCCGGCACTGAAGCTTTCTTT
TRBV5-6,TRBJ2-5,.,TRBD2,CASSSPASGKETQYF,TGTGCCAGCAGCTCCCCGGCTAGCGGGAAAGAGACCCAGTACTTC
TRBV6-2/TRBV6-3,TRBJ2-5,once,TRBD2,CASSPLAVRGNQQETQYF,TGTGCCAGCAGTCCCCTCGCCGTGCGGGGGAACCAACAAGAGACCCAGTACTTC
TRBV19,TRBJ2-6,.,.,CASSTLLVLSGANVLTF,TGTGCCAGTAGTACCTTACTAGTTTTATCTGGGGCCAACGTCCTGACTTTC
TRBV19,TRBJ1-4,.,TRBD1,CASSRDSGNEKLFF,TGTGCCAGTAGCCGGGACAGCGGGAATGAAAAACTGTTTTTT
TRBV19,TRBJ2-3,.,.,CASSKNREPPDTQYF,TGTGCCAGTAGTAAGAACAGGGAACCACCGGATACGCAGTATTTT
TRBV30,TRBJ2-2,.,.,CAWRSLTGNSGELFF,TGTGCCTGGAGGTCCTTAACAGGGAATTCCGGGGAGCTGTTTTTT
TRBV11-2,TRBJ1-6,.,.,CASSQAGNSPLHF,TGTGCCAGCAGCCAGGCGGGGAATTCACCCCTCCACTTT
TRBV19,TRBJ2-3,once,TRBD2,CASTGRSREATDTQYF,TGTGCCAGTACCGGAAGGAGTCGGGAGGCCACAGATACGCAGTATTTT
TRBV18,TRBJ1-5,.,.,CASSTGDVDQPQHF,TGTGCCAGCTCAACGGGGGACGTGGATCAGCCCCAGCATTTT
TRBV19,TRBJ1-3,.,.,CASSPRTPGNTIYF,TGTGCCAGTAGTCCCAGGACACCAGGAAACACCATATATTTT
TRBV9,TRBJ2-1,.,TRBD2,CASSVDGAGGYNEQFF,TGTGCCAGCAGCGTAGATGGAGCGGGGGGCTACAATGAGCAGTTCTTC
TRBV7-7,TRBJ2-2,.,.,CASSPGGATLTGELFF,TGTGCCAGCAGCCCCGGCGGAGCCACCTTAACCGGGGAGCTGTTTTTT
TRBV29-1,TRBJ2-2,few,.,CSVNPGAGELFF,TGCAGCGTTAACCCAGGGGCCGGGGAGCTGTTTTTT
TRBV7-8,TRBJ2-7,.,.,CASSLFGSQYF,TGTGCCAGCAGCTTATTCGGGTCGCAGTACTTC
TRBV13,TRBJ1-3,once,TRBD1,CASSLVGDRSGNTIYF,TGTGCCAGCAGCTTAGTCGGGGACAGGTCTGGAAACACCATATATTTT
TRBV6-5,TRBJ2-7,.,.,CASSYASGSSYEQYF,TGTGCCAGCAGTTACGCCTCGGGGTCTTCTTACGAGCAGTACTTC
TRBV27,TRBJ2-7,.,TRBD1,CASSPRGHLYSEQYF,TGTGCCAGCAGCCCGAGGGGGCATCTTTACTCCGAGCAGTACTTC
TRBV5-5,TRBJ2-2,.,TRBD1,CASQIQGAVTGELFF,TGTGCCAGCCAAATACAGGGGGCGGTCACCGGGGAGCTGTTTTTT
TRBV25-1,TRBJ2-6,.,.,CASSVSSGANVLTF,TGTGCCAGCAGTGTGAGCTCTGGGGCCAACGTCCTGACTTTC
TRBV5-6,TRBJ1-1,.,.,CASSLPLQGNTEAFF,TGTGCCAGCAGCTTGCCCCTACAGGGGAACACTGAAGCTTTCTTT
TRBV19,TRBJ1-5,.,TRBD1,CASSRDSPLSNQPQHF,TGTGCCAGTAGTAGGGACAGTCCACTTAGCAATCAGCCCCAGCATTTT
TRBV5-8,TRBJ1-5,.,.,CASLHGADNQPQHF,TGTGCCAGCTTACATGGGGCCGATAATCAGCCCCAGCATTTT
TRBV5-1,TRBJ1-1,many,TRBD1,CASSPGQGAGTEAFF,TGCGCCAGCAGCCCCGGACAGGGGGCTGGCACTGAAGCTTTCTTT
TRBV28,TRBJ1-5,few,.,CASSFRGIDQPQHF,TGTGCCAGCAGTTTTAGGGGTATCGACCAGCCCCAGCATTTT
TRBV5-6,TRBJ2-7,.,.,CASSLGVEESYEQYF,TGTGCCAGCAGCTTGGGAGTGGAGGAGTCCTACGAGCAGTACTTC
TRBV18,TRBJ2-5,.,TRBD2,CASSPTAGLAGPRGETQYF,TGTGCCAGCTCACCAACGGCAGGACTAGCGGGGCCCCGGGGAGAGACCCAGTACTTC
TRBV7-8,TRBJ2-5,.,TRBD1,CASSRRDRAETQYF,TGTGCCAGCAGCAGACGGGACAGGGCTGAGACCCAGTACTTC
TRBV2,TRBJ1-2,.,.,CASNAPSGRGYTF,TGTGCCAGCAACGCGCCATCGGGTAGGGGCTACACCTTC
TRBV25-1,TRBJ2-5,.,TRBD2,CASRGGTSQETQYF,TGTGCCAGCAGGGGGGGGACTAGCCAAGAGACCCAGTACTTC
TRBV4-2,TRBJ2-3,.,TRBD1,CASSQLPGQGAADTQYF,TGTGCCAGCAGCCAACTACCGGGACAGGGGGCCGCAGATACGCAGTATTTT